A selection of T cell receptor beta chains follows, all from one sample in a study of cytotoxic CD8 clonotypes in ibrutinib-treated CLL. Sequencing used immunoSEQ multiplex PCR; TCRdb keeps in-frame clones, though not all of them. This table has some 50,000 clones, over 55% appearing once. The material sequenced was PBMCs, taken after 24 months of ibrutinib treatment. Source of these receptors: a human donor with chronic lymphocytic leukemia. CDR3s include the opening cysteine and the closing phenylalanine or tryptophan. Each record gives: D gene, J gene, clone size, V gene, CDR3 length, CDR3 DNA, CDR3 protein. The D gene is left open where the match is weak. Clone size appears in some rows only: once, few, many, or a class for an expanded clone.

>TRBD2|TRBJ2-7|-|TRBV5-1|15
TGCGCCAGCAGCTATCTAGCGGGTGACTCCTACGAGCAGTACTTC
CASSYLAGDSYEQYF
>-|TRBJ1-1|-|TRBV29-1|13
TGCAGCGTTGGAAGGGGTTTTAACACTGAAGCTTTCTTT
CSVGRGFNTEAFF
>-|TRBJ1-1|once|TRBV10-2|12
TGCGCCAGCAAGGGCGCCTACCTTCAAGCTTTCTTT
CASKGAYLQAFF
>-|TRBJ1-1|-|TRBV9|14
TGTGCCAGCAGCGTAGGAGCGGCTGTAACTGAAGCTTTCTTT
CASSVGAAVTEAFF
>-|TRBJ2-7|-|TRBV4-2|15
TGTGCCAGCAGCTTGGTACTGGGCTCTCCCAACGAGCAGTACTTC
CASSLVLGSPNEQYF
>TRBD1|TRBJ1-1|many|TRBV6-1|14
TGTGCCAGCAGTGTCCAGGACAGGAGGACTGAAGCTTTCTTT
CASSVQDRRTEAFF
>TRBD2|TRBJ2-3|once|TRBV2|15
TGTGCCAGCAGAGTCGGACTAGTTGGTGCAGATACGCAGTATTTT
CASRVGLVGADTQYF
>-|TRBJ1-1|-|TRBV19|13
TGTGCCAGTATGGGAGGGGGGAGCACTGAAGCTTTCTTT
CASMGGGSTEAFF
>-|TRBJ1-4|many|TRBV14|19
TGTGCCAGCAGCCGGCGAGACCGGGACACTCCTGCGCGTAATGAAAAACTGTTTTTT
CASSRRDRDTPARNEKLFF
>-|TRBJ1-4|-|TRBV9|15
TGTGCCAGCAGCGCGTATCAGGAGTTTAATGAAAAACTGTTTTTT
CASSAYQEFNEKLFF
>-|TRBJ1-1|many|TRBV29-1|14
TGCAGCGTTGAAGTTCAGGGAACAAGGTCTGAAGCTTTCTTT
CSVEVQGTRSEAFF
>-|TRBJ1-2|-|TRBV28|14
TGTGCCAGCAGTTTAGGGTCAGGCAGCTATGGCTACACCTTC
CASSLGSGSYGYTF
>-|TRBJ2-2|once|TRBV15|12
TGTGCCACCAGCAGAGAAACCGGGGAGCTGTTTTTT
CATSRETGELFF
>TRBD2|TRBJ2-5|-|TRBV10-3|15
TGTGCCAGCAGTTACGACTTAGCGGGGGCGGAGACCCAGTACTTC
CASSYDLAGAETQYF
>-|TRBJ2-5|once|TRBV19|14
TGTGCCAGTTCAACCCCCGACAGGAGGGAGACCCAGTACTTC
CASSTPDRRETQYF
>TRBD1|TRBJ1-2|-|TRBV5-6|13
TGTGCCAGCAGCCAGACAGGGATCTATGGCTACACCTTC
CASSQTGIYGYTF
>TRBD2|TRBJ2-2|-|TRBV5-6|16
TGTGCCAGCAGCTTTTATAGCGGGAGTCACACCGGGGAGCTGTTTTTT
CASSFYSGSHTGELFF